One and the same sample provided the 11 T cell receptor beta chains below, sequenced in a study of blood T cell repertoires in COVID-19. Clones were read by immunoSEQ multiplex PCR, and TCRdb kept only the in-frame ones, dropping some. The sample includes 250,000 or so clones, 84% of them seen just once. Sequencing was performed on peripheral blood. The receptors shown here come from a man aged 55-75 years with acute or convalescent COVID-19.

The chain recombines TRBV6-2 or TRBV6-3 with TRBJ2-1; 8 nucleotides match TRBD2. V trimming: 2 bases; J trimming: 6 bases; junction bases outside the gene matches: 0. This CDR3 contains 13 residues. Germline V gene sequence: CDR1 MNHEY, CDR2 SVGEGT. CDR3 bases: TGTGCCAGCAGTTACACTAGCGGCAATGAGCAGTTCTTC. This gives the protein CASSYTSGNEQFF.

This clone has just one count. The V call is TRBV7-8, the J call TRBJ1-1; D is unclear. V lost 5 bases, J lost 4 bases, and 11 bases lay in between. The CDR3 covers 13 residues. Looked up from germline, CDR1 is SGHVS and CDR2 is FQNEAQ. CDR3 sequence reads: CASSGEGSTEAFF. DNA of the CDR3: TGTGCCAGCAGCGGGGAAGGGAGCACTGAAGCTTTCTTT.

V usage is TRBV6-5 and J usage is TRBJ2-1; 11 bases align to TRBD1. The J segment lost 8 bases and the V segment lost 3 bases, leaving 6 bases of the junction unmatched. Germline CDR1 and CDR2: MNHEY and SVGAGI. The CDR3 loop spans 15 amino acids. The CDR3: CASSYLLDRGHEQFF. The CDR3 nucleotides read TGTGCCAGCAGTTATTTATTGGACAGGGGGCATGAGCAGTTCTTC.

The J gene is TRBJ2-5, the V gene TRBV11-2; D may be TRBD2 (6 bases). The CDR3 totals 14 residues. The V and J ends lost 1 base and 5 bases respectively, with 11 bases between them. In germline, CDR1 is SGHAT, CDR2 FQNNGV. CDR3 sequence reads: CASSLAEGPETQYF. The CDR3 nucleotides read TGTGCCAGCAGCTTAGCGGAGGGGCCGGAGACCCAGTACTTC.

V gene TRBV6-6 combines with J gene TRBJ2-6; 7 nucleotides line up with TRBD1. Germline V lookup: CDR1 MNHNY, CDR2 SVGAGI (reference sequence). V shed 5 bases, J shed 7 bases, and the junction held 14 bases outside the gene matches. The CDR3 runs to 17 residues. The CDR3 region is CASSLWTGPSGANVLTF. As DNA, the CDR3 is TGTGCCAGCAGTCTCTGGACAGGCCCCTCGGGAGCCAACGTCCTGACTTTC.

The chain links TRBV5-1 to TRBJ2-7; a possible D gene is TRBD2 (6 bases). This CDR3 region has 15 residues. From germline, CDR1 is SGHRS and CDR2 YFSETQ. Trimming removed 5 bases at V and 1 base at J, with 16 bases between. CDR3 residues: CASRVGMGGSYEQYF. The CDR3, as DNA: TGCGCCAGCAGGGTTGGGATGGGGGGTTCCTACGAGCAGTACTTC.

The CDR3 DNA sequence: TGTGCCAGCTCACGTTTAACCGTGGAGCGGTCCTATGGCTACACCTTC. Translating it yields CASSRLTVERSYGYTF. This chain connects TRBV18 to TRBJ1-2; D uncertain. The V end lost 4 bases, the J end lost 4 bases, and 19 bases lay between the germline ends. CDR1 KGHSH and CDR2 LQKENI come from the germline V gene. CDR3 length: 16 residues.

Regarding this clone: Other DNA sequences within the sample encode an identical CDR3. The rearrangement links TRBV7-3 to TRBJ2-7, with D perhaps TRBD2 (5 bases). V was cut by 5 bases and J by 0 bases, with 11 bases left in between. This CDR3 is built from 14 residues. Germline CDR1 is SGHTA and CDR2 is FQGTGA. CDR3 sequence reads: CASSLNSGSYEQYF. The CDR3 nucleotides read TGTGCCAGCAGCCTAAACAGCGGCTCCTACGAGCAGTACTTC.

The chain's CDR3 is CASSQAGAYEQYF. The DNA of the CDR3 is TGTGCCAGCAGCCAAGCGGGAGCATACGAGCAGTACTTC. The chain links TRBV3-1 (or the pseudogene TRBV3-2) to TRBJ2-7; tentative D call: TRBD2 (6 bases). CDR1 and CDR2 (germline): LGHDT, YNNKEL (reference sequence). The V gene lost 1 base and the J gene lost 4 bases, with 8 bases spanning the gap. CDR3 length equals 13 residues.

This rearrangement joins TRBV11-1 to TRBJ2-3; 10 nucleotides match TRBD2. The CDR3 extends over 14 amino acids. Trimming took 3 bases from V and 8 from J; bases not matched to a gene: 5. Germline V lookup: CDR1 SGHAT, CDR2 FQDESV (reference sequence). The CDR3 DNA follows: TGTGCCAGCAGCTTTGAGGCTAGCGGGAGTACGCAGTATTTT. Amino acid sequence: CASSFEASGSTQYF.

V is TRBV9 and J is TRBJ2-1, with 8 bases matching TRBD2. CDR1 and CDR2 (germline): SGDLS, YYNGEE. The CDR3 extends over 15 amino acids. Trimming at V came to 2 bases and at J to 4 bases, leaving 5 bases not matched to a gene. Here the CDR3 reads CASSVRSGGYNEQFF. The CDR3 coding sequence is TGTGCCAGCAGCGTTAGGAGCGGGGGATACAATGAGCAGTTCTTC.